This T cell receptor (beta chain) was identified in a study of OX40 agonist ivuxolimab in advanced cancers. Study in general: Ivuxolimab, an antibody acting as an agonist of OX40 (CD134), was used to treat patients. Partial responses occurred in Three dose-escalation patients, one with hepatocellular carcinoma and two with cutaneous melanoma.

Germline V gene lookup returns CDR1 KGHSH and CDR2 LQKENI. Trimming shortened V by 0 bases and J by 0 bases, and 12 bases separated the two germline ends. The CDR3 extends over 16 amino acids. Study-level results: On average, CD8+ T cells had more expanded clones than CD4+.

Here immunoSEQ multiplex PCR was the method, and the copy in TCRdb shows in-frame clones only, minus some. This sample has around 95,000 clones, with just over 90% found just once. Notes on this clone: The antigen is unknown.

The sample here was CD4+ or CD8+ T cells sorted from blood, taken in a trial of the OX40 agonist ivuxolimab. The receptor was isolated from an adult with an advanced solid tumor such as melanoma, head and neck, liver or kidney cancer. This sequence joins TRBV18 and TRBJ2-7, with D uncertain. CDR3 DNA: TGTGCCAGCTCACCACCGCCGCATCTAAGCTCCTACGAGCAGTACTTC. It codes for CASSPPPHLSSYEQYF.